Described below is a single T cell receptor beta chain sequence and its context. Its antigen remains unknown. The sample is drawn from a study of vaccination effects on CD4 cells after COVID-19. Across the study: Post-vaccine sample collection fell at a median of 72 days after the second dose. General study results and limits: Late post-vaccination, clones induced by infection and those induced by vaccine underwent marked clonal contraction. Sampling in the study covered few convalescent patients and included no early post-infection timepoints.

Method: immunoSEQ multiplex PCR; TCRdb's copy keeps in-frame clones and lacks some. Altogether around 59,000 clones are present, about 78% being singletons, with the ten largest covering just under 2%. The CDR3 extends over 17 amino acids. The germline V gene has CDR1 MNHEY and CDR2 SMNVEV (reference sequence). V shed 0 bases and J shed 0 bases, with 11 bases lying between them. ViraFEST assay sequencing came after antigen-specific CD4+ T cells were expanded with viral peptide pools. At the end of 10 days of culture, CD4+ T cells were isolated. Two doses of either BNT162b2 or mRNA-1273 were given to each participant.

The V and J genes are TRBV27 and TRBJ2-2; D possibly uses TRBD1 or TRBD2 (6 bases each). The source material was CD4+ T cells from PBMCs cultured with HCoV-OC43 spike peptides, sampled after COVID-19 vaccination. The sample's subset: HCoV-OC43 spike overlapping peptide pool stimulation. This sequence was found in a human donor who received a COVID-19 vaccine. Here the CDR3 DNA reads TGTGCCAGCAGTTTATCGCCGGGGGCCGCGAACACCGGGGAGCTGTTTTTT. Its protein product is CASSLSPGAANTGELFF.